Listed here are 8 T cell receptor beta chains from one sample, sequenced in a study of spatial heterogeneity in lung cancer. Broader study findings: Tumor mutation count correlated with how many alpha and beta TCRs expanded intratumorally.

TCRdb processed the 5' RACE reads anew with MiXCR; each CDR3 protein has one entry. The data show approximately 13,000 distinct CDR3 sequences, 5.1% seen once. Their specific antigens are unknown. Regarding time point: sample taken at primary tumor resection. Sequencing was performed on lung tumor tissue, taken at surgery. These TCRs come from a male donor with early-stage non-small cell lung cancer.

The rearrangement joins TRBV18 to TRBJ2-2; the D gene is possibly TRBD1 (5 bases). Germline V gene lookup returns CDR1 KGHSH and CDR2 LQKENI. The ends were cut back, 4 bases at V and 6 bases at J, with 12 bases in the middle. This CDR3 comprises 14 residues. The CDR3 loop reads CASSRQQGAGELFF. CDR3 DNA sequence: TGTGCCAGCTCACGTCAACAAGGGGCCGGGGAGCTGTTTTTT.

Ten or more counts support this clonotype. The J gene is TRBJ2-7, the V gene TRBV7-2, with D possibly matching TRBD1 (6 bases). Per the germline V gene, CDR1 is SGHTA and CDR2 is FQGNSA. CDR3 length: 13 amino acids. Deletions cut 5 bases from V and 7 bases from J, with 15 bases between. CDR3 DNA sequence: TGTGCCAGCAGCCCCCAGGGGTTGTTAGAGCAGTACTTC. Protein: CASSPQGLLEQYF.

The sample holds a few counts of this clonotype. This rearrangement joins TRBV4-3 to TRBJ2-3, with 10 bases identical to TRBD2. The J segment lost 3 bases and the V segment lost 0 bases, leaving 3 bases of the junction unmatched. Germline V gives CDR1 LGHNA, CDR2 YSLEER. The length of the CDR3 is 16 residues. The CDR3 DNA reads TGCGCCAGCAGCCAAGAGAAGGGACTAGCGACAGATACGCAGTATTTT. This encodes CASSQEKGLATDTQYF.

This clonotype was counted at least ten times. The chain employs TRBV6-6 and TRBJ2-5, with D unclear. V lost 3 bases and J lost 1, with 6 bases in between. The CDR3 totals 13 residues. Germline V gene sequence: CDR1 MNHNY, CDR2 SVGAGI (reference sequence). CDR3 protein: CASSYWTQETQYF. CDR3 nucleotides: TGTGCCAGCAGTTATTGGACCCAAGAGACCCAGTACTTC.

This clonotype has ten or more counts. The chain combines TRBV7-2 with TRBJ2-1; the match to TRBD1 covers 8 bases. J lost 4 bases, V lost 4 bases, and 0 bases had no gene match. This CDR3 is built from 13 residues. The germline V gene encodes CDR1 SGHTA and CDR2 FQGNSA. Here the CDR3 reads CASSWDRYNEQFF. For the CDR3, the DNA is TGTGCCAGCAGCTGGGACAGGTACAATGAGCAGTTCTTC.

At least ten counts were recorded for this clonotype. The chain employs TRBV6-4 and TRBJ2-3; no firm D call. The CDR3 is 13 amino acids. V was clipped by 5 bases and J by 1 base, with 7 bases between them. Per the germline V gene, CDR1 is MRHNA and CDR2 is SNTAGT. The CDR3 nucleotides are TGTGCCAGCAGTTGGACGGGCACAGATACGCAGTATTTT. Protein: CASSWTGTDTQYF.

The table lists this clonotype with many counts. The rearrangement links TRBV7-9 to TRBJ1-1; D gene uncertain. The length of the CDR3 is 13 residues. V was cut by 4 bases and J by 2 bases, with 8 bases left in between. Germline CDR1 reads SEHNR; CDR2 reads FQNEAQ (reference sequence). The CDR3 sequence is CASSSTLNTEAFF. CDR3 in DNA: TGTGCCAGCAGCTCGACCCTAAACACTGAAGCTTTCTTT.

This clonotype was observed a handful of times. V and J are TRBV24-1 and TRBJ2-2, with D hard to call. V was trimmed by 7 bases and J by 7 bases, leaving 24 bases between them. The CDR3 runs to 17 residues. Germline CDR1 and CDR2: KGHDR and SFDVKD. For the CDR3, the DNA is TGTGCCACCAGCCCACGGGCTCCGGTGAAAGCCGGCGGGGAGCTGTTTTTT. This gives the protein CATSPRAPVKAGGELFF.